The 15 T cell receptor beta chains presented below share a single source sample, sequenced in a study of T cells after yellow fever vaccination (dated by TCRdb to the late 2010s). The treatment or condition label, read with the paper, signifies: live attenuated yellow fever vaccine strain. Library creation used 5' RACE. Instrument on record: Illumina NovaSeq 6000. TCRdb reprocessing: public reads trimmed at Q25 with fastp, clones called with MiXCR, in-frame beta chains kept. Merged by CDR3 protein, the rows form single entries marked with the most common genes and DNA. This sample gives 200,000 to 250,000 distinct CDR3 sequences in total; approximately 3.3% of them show up just once. Clones ranked in the top ten supply roughly 3.2% of the sample. The sample consisted of CD4+ T cells sorted from PBMCs, taken 10 days after the yellow fever booster vaccination. These receptors came from a man between 18 and 29 years old who received the YFV17D yellow fever vaccine.

The sample holds a few counts of this clonotype. V is TRBV7-2 and J is TRBJ1-2; tentative D call: TRBD1 (6 bases). Trimming left V 5 bases short and J 10 bases short, with 17 bases between. CDR3 length: 13 residues. Germline-derived CDR1 and CDR2 are SGHTA and FQGNSA. The CDR3, as DNA: TGTGCCAGCAGCACCCAGACAGGCGTCGACTACACCTTC. Its protein is CASSTQTGVDYTF.

The J gene is TRBJ2-3, the V gene TRBV14; D assignment may be TRBD1 or TRBD2 (5 bases each). The CDR3 has 13 amino acids. Germline CDR1 SGHDN, CDR2 FVKESK. V dropped 11 bases and J dropped 6 bases, with 18 bases sitting between them. The CDR3 here is CALRGEGRDTQYF. The DNA for the CDR3 is TGTGCCTTGAGGGGAGAAGGAAGGGATACGCAGTATTTT.

This clonotype was seen repeatedly, ten times or more. The chain has TRBV7-2 and TRBJ2-2, with TRBD1 matching 7 bases. The CDR3 has 14 amino acids. The V segment lost 8 bases and the J segment 4 bases; nucleotides outside the gene matches: 7. The germline gives CDR1 SGHTA, CDR2 FQGNSA. The CDR3 nucleotides are TGTGCCAGCGCCAAGGGGGCCGGCACCGGGGAGCTGTTTTTT. Translated: CASAKGAGTGELFF.

The rearrangement links TRBV18 to TRBJ1-1, with D maybe TRBD1 (6 bases). The CDR3 runs 15 residues. In germline, CDR1 is KGHSH, CDR2 LQKENI. Trimming removed 4 bases from V and 4 bases from J, with 16 bases in between. The CDR3: CASSLGMGARTEAFF. DNA for the CDR3: TGTGCCAGCTCACTCGGAATGGGGGCGCGCACTGAAGCTTTCTTT.

CDR3 amino acids: CASSFTSGVAGELFF. The CDR3 bases are TGTGCCAGCAGCTTCACTAGCGGGGTTGCCGGGGAGCTGTTTTTT. This chain uses TRBV5-4 with TRBJ2-2, with TRBD2 identical over 10 bases. Germline V lookup: CDR1 SGHNT, CDR2 YYREEE (reference sequence). The ends lost 2 bases at V and 6 bases at J; junction bases unmatched: 4. This CDR3 region has 15 residues.

This clonotype was observed at least ten times. The chain couples TRBV15 to TRBJ1-1; D is unresolved. The germline V gene encodes CDR1 LNHNV and CDR2 YYDKDF (reference sequence). Trimming removed 0 bases from V and 10 bases from J, with 9 bases in between. The CDR3 length is 12 residues. CDR3 in DNA: TGTGCCACCAGCAGAGATCGACACGGAGCTTTCTTT. Its protein is CATSRDRHGAFF.

This clonotype has a count of ten or more. The chain is built from TRBV6-2 or TRBV6-3 and TRBJ2-1, with 9 bases lining up with TRBD2. The germline gives CDR1 MNHEY, CDR2 SVGEGT. V lost 6 bases, J lost 8 bases, and 8 bases stayed unmatched. The CDR3 extends over 14 amino acids. Here the CDR3 DNA reads TGTGCCAGCAGAAAAGCGGGGGGCGTAGATGAGCAGTTCTTC. Translated, it gives CASRKAGGVDEQFF.

This clonotype occurred many times. The J gene is TRBJ2-3, the V gene TRBV4-2; 7 positions match TRBD1. The V gene end was trimmed by 1 base and the J gene end by 7 bases; junction bases not matched to a gene: 2. Germline V gene data show CDR1 as LGHNA and CDR2 as YNFKEQ. The CDR3 is 13 residues long. The CDR3 region has the DNA TGTGCCAGCAGCCAAGGGACAGGTCATACGCAGTATTTT. It codes for CASSQGTGHTQYF.

V and J are TRBV4-1 and TRBJ1-2; possibly TRBD1 for D (5 bases). The ends were cut back, 4 bases at V and 2 bases at J, with 14 bases in the middle. This CDR3 is built from 15 residues. CDR1 MGHRA and CDR2 YSYEKL come from the germline V gene. DNA of the CDR3: TGCGCCAGCAGCCTAATCCCGTCAGGGAACTATGGCTACACCTTC. Its translation: CASSLIPSGNYGYTF.

This clonotype was seen ten or more times. The gene calls are TRBV5-1 and TRBJ2-2; 9 nucleotides match TRBD2. The CDR3 has 15 residues. Losses at the gene ends were 0 bases for V and 4 bases for J; bases not matched to a gene: 1. Germline CDR1 and CDR2: SGHRS and YFSETQ. The CDR3 here is CASSLGLAVTGELFF. CDR3 in DNA: TGCGCCAGCAGCTTGGGACTAGCGGTCACCGGGGAGCTGTTTTTT.

This clonotype was observed at least ten times. The chain has TRBV7-6 and TRBJ2-2; D is possibly TRBD1 or TRBD2 (5 bases each). V lost 2 bases, J lost 3 bases, and 13 bases lay in between. Germline V gene sequence: CDR1 SGHVS, CDR2 FNYEAQ. CDR3 length equals 16 residues. CDR3 nucleotide sequence: TGTGCCAGCAGCTTATACGAGGGGCCCCACACCGGGGAGCTGTTTTTT. As protein: CASSLYEGPHTGELFF.

Many counts were recorded for this clonotype. The chain links TRBV3-1 to TRBJ1-5; D is undetermined. Trimming pared 0 bases from V and 7 bases from J, leaving 10 bases between. There are 14 residues in the CDR3. Per the germline V gene, CDR1 is LGHDT and CDR2 is YNNKEL (reference sequence). CDR3 region: CASSQDRVRQPQHF. CDR3 sequence (DNA): TGTGCCAGCAGCCAAGATCGTGTCAGGCAGCCCCAGCATTTT. Looking up the rest from reference TRBV3-1 and TRBJ1-5 gives the full variable domain: DTAVSQTPKYLVTQMGNDKSIKCEQNLGHDTMYWYKQDSKKFLKIMFSYNNKELIINETVPNRFSPKSPDKAHLNLHINSLELGDSAVYFCASSQDRVRQPQHFGDGTRLSIL.

This clonotype was recorded at least ten times. V gene TRBV20-1 combines with J gene TRBJ2-3; D might be TRBD2 (6 bases). The CDR3 contains 15 residues. Per the germline V gene, CDR1 is DFQATT and CDR2 is SNEGSKA (reference sequence). V lost 0 bases, J lost 6 bases, and 16 bases lay in between. The DNA of the CDR3 is TGCAGTGCTAGAGATCCCGGCGGCGCGGGGGATACGCAGTATTTT. Residues: CSARDPGGAGDTQYF.

This clonotype was picked up a small number of times. The chain joins TRBV28 to TRBJ1-2; D remains unclear. V lost 5 bases to trimming and J lost 2 bases, with 12 bases between them. The CDR3 totals 14 residues. Germline loops: CDR1 MDHEN, CDR2 SYDVKM. The CDR3 region has the DNA TGTGCCAGCAGTCAGTTGAACAGAAACTATGGCTACACCTTC. This codes for CASSQLNRNYGYTF.

This clonotype was seen repeatedly, ten times or more. The chain couples TRBV5-6 to TRBJ2-7, with TRBD1 matching 11 bases. The CDR3 is made up of 15 amino acids. With 4 bases clipped from V and 4 bases from J, the junction kept 7 bases outside the gene matches. Germline CDR1 reads SGHDT; CDR2 reads YYEEEE. The CDR3 sequence is CASSVPGQGVYEQYV. The CDR3 bases are TGTGCCAGCAGCGTACCGGGACAGGGGGTGTACGAGCAGTACGTC.